The rows below give T cell receptor beta chains drawn from one sample of a study of early T cells in non-severe SARS-CoV-2 infection. In TCRdb, the 5' RACE reads were re-called with MiXCR into one record per CDR3 protein. The table lists tens of thousands of distinct CDR3 sequences, 10% to 15% of them singletons, with approximately 3.9% in the top ten. The sequencing sample was made of whole blood. These receptors all come from an adult who was a healthcare worker with PCR-confirmed SARS-CoV-2 infection or an uninfected control (not recorded which). The CDR3 runs from the conserved cysteine through the conserved F or W. The D gene is left open where the match is weak. Some rows mark clone size as missing; the rest say once, few, many or name a class of expanded clone.

clone size	D gene	V gene	J gene	CDR3 DNA	CDR3 protein
many	NA	TRBV18	TRBJ2-7	TGTGCCAGCTCCCGATCCCACGAGCAGTACTTC	CASSRSHEQYF
few	NA	TRBV28	TRBJ2-2	TGTGCCAGCACCCGGGGCGGACCCACCGGGGAGCTGTTTTTT	CASTRGGPTGELFF
NA	NA	TRBV28	TRBJ1-5	TGTGCCGGGGGAGGGGACCCCAATCAGCCCCAGCATTTT	CAGGGDPNQPQHF
many	NA	TRBV25-1	TRBJ2-3	TGTGCCAGCAGTCACGGGCGCACTAGCACAGATACGCAGTATTTT	CASSHGRTSTDTQYF
many	TRBD2	TRBV7-3	TRBJ2-1	TGTGCCAGCAGCCCGAATAGCGGGAGGGCCGTATATGAGCAGTTCTTC	CASSPNSGRAVYEQFF
many	NA	TRBV12-3/TRBV12-4	TRBJ2-7	TGTGCCAGCAGTCCCCTAACCTACGAGCAGTACTTC	CASSPLTYEQYF
many	TRBD2	TRBV9	TRBJ2-3	TGTGCCAGCAGCCCCGGGAGGAGGGGAGATACGCAGTATTTT	CASSPGRRGDTQYF
NA	TRBD2	TRBV28	TRBJ2-7	TGTGCCAGCAGTTTAGGTGGCAGCGGGGGAAGGAACGAGCAGTACTTC	CASSLGGSGGRNEQYF
many	NA	TRBV29-1	TRBJ1-2	TGCAGCGCAGATCGACAGGAGACCTATGGCTACACCTTC	CSADRQETYGYTF
few	TRBD1	TRBV29-1	TRBJ2-7	TGCAGCGTTGAAGCGGGACAGGGCTCCTACGAGCAGTACTTC	CSVEAGQGSYEQYF
many	NA	TRBV4-1	TRBJ2-1	TGCGCCAGCAGCCAAGTCCTCACTGTTCCCGTCTACAATGAGCAGTTCTTC	CASSQVLTVPVYNEQFF
many	TRBD2	TRBV5-1	TRBJ2-3	TGCGCCAGCAGCTATAGCGGGAGAATCACAGATACGCAGTATTTT	CASSYSGRITDTQYF
few	NA	TRBV5-7	TRBJ2-1	TGTGCCAGCAGCTTGGAGGACTGGGGCGATGAGCAGTTCTTC	CASSLEDWGDEQFF
many	TRBD2	TRBV28	TRBJ2-2	TGTGCCAGCAGTTCGGGACTAGCGGGAGGACCGACCGGGGAGCTGTTTTTT	CASSSGLAGGPTGELFF
few	NA	TRBV14	TRBJ1-4	TGTGCCAGCAGCCAATCCGTGGCAGCGATTAATGAAAAACTGTTTTTT	CASSQSVAAINEKLFF
many	NA	TRBV20-1	TRBJ2-5	TGCAGTGCTCCCGTCCCCTCCACGGGACTGGCGGAGACCCAGTACTTC	CSAPVPSTGLAETQYF
many	NA	TRBV12-3/TRBV12-4	TRBJ2-7	TGTGCCAGCAGTTTAATTTCTTACGAGCAGTACTTC	CASSLISYEQYF
many	NA	TRBV6-6	TRBJ2-1	TGTGCCTCCGGGGCGAGCTCCTACAATGAGCAGTTCTTC	CASGASSYNEQFF
few	NA	TRBV7-8	TRBJ1-5	TGTGCCAGCAGCTTAGCGGGGGCTCAGCCCCAGCATTTT	CASSLAGAQPQHF
NA	NA	TRBV6-5	TRBJ1-1	TGTGCCAGCAGTTATACGGGGCAGGCTTCTGAAGCTTTCTTT	CASSYTGQASEAFF
many	NA	TRBV6-9	TRBJ1-2	TGTGCCAGCAGTTATGTGACAGCGAACTATGGCTACACCTTC	CASSYVTANYGYTF
NA	TRBD1	TRBV30	TRBJ1-2	TGTGCCTGGACACGACAGGGGAACTATGGCTACACCTTC	CAWTRQGNYGYTF
NA	TRBD1	TRBV7-3	TRBJ1-5	TGTGCCAGCAGCTCGTTCGGGACAGGGGGGCCCGGTGGACCCCAGCTTTTT	CASSSFGTGGPGGPQLF
NA	NA	TRBV30	TRBJ2-5	TGTGCCTGGAGTGTAAGAGGCGGATACCAAGAGACCCAGTACTTC	CAWSVRGGYQETQYF
once	TRBD1	TRBV2	TRBJ2-3	TGTGCCAGCAGTAGTACCAGGGGGACAGATACGCAGTATTTT	CASSSTRGTDTQYF
many	NA	TRBV7-3	TRBJ2-2	TGTGCCAGCAGCTCTTCGATTACCGGGGAGCTGTTTTTT	CASSSSITGELFF
NA	NA	TRBV21-1	TRBJ1-2	TGTGCCAGCAGCAAAACGTGGGACAGGGACTGCTATGGCTACACCTTC	CASSKTWDRDCYGYTF
many	NA	TRBV12-5	TRBJ2-5	TGTGCTAGTGGTTTGGGGGACCCCACGGGGACCCAGTACTTC	CASGLGDPTGTQYF
NA	NA	TRBV2	TRBJ1-2	TGTGCCAGCAGTGAAGCCGGGGGGACTAACTATGGCTACACCTTC	CASSEAGGTNYGYTF
many	TRBD2	TRBV18	TRBJ2-1	TGTGCCAGCTCACCACCTACTAGCGGGAGTGTTTGGAATGAGCAGTTCTTC	CASSPPTSGSVWNEQFF
NA	NA	TRBV5-1	TRBJ2-7	TGCGCCAGCAGCGGAGGGAGGGGGCCCGTGGACGAGCAGTACTTC	CASSGGRGPVDEQYF
NA	NA	TRBV4-1	TRBJ2-1	TGCGCCAGCAGCTTCTCGGAGTCCCTGAGCTCCTACAATGAGCAGTTCTTC	CASSFSESLSSYNEQFF
many	TRBD2	TRBV7-8	TRBJ2-3	TGTGCCAGCAGCCTCCCCCGAGGGACTAGCGGGAGGGCAGATACGCAGTATTTT	CASSLPRGTSGRADTQYF
many	TRBD2	TRBV2	TRBJ2-5	TGTGCCAGCAGCCGACTAGCGAACCAAGAGACCCAGTACTTC	CASSRLANQETQYF
NA	NA	TRBV7-9	TRBJ2-5	TGTGCCAGCAGCCGTGGGCAGGCTCTACAAGAGACCCAGTACTTC	CASSRGQALQETQYF
few	TRBD2	TRBV11-2	TRBJ2-7	TGTGCCAGCAGCCCGCTCGCTAGGGGACTAGCGGGAAGAACGAACCCGAGCTCCTACGAGCAGTACTTC	CASSPLARGLAGRTNPSSYEQYF
many	TRBD2	TRBV5-1	TRBJ2-7	TGCACCAGCAGCACCGGACTAGCGGGAGGAGGCGAGCAGTACTTC	CTSSTGLAGGGEQYF
many	NA	TRBV5-1	TRBJ2-3	TGCGCCAGCAGCTTGGACCTGAACCAAGATACGCAGTATTTT	CASSLDLNQDTQYF
many	TRBD1	TRBV20-1	TRBJ1-2	TGCAGTGCTAGTACCAGGGGGCTTTCTAACTATGGCTACACCTTC	CSASTRGLSNYGYTF
many	NA	TRBV20-1	TRBJ2-7	TGCAGTGCTAGAGATCGGCTGAACACCTACGAGCAGTACTTC	CSARDRLNTYEQYF
many	NA	TRBV7-3	TRBJ2-1	TGTGCCAGCAGCACCGGACTCCACAATGAGCAGTTCTTC	CASSTGLHNEQFF
many	NA	TRBV18	TRBJ1-1	TGTGCCAGCTCACCCCGGGGCCCACCGAACACTGAAGCTTTCTTT	CASSPRGPPNTEAFF
NA	TRBD1	TRBV6-5	TRBJ2-5	TGTGCCAGCAGTTACTCCCCAGGGACAGTACAAGAGACCCAGTACTTC	CASSYSPGTVQETQYF
few	NA	TRBV20-1	TRBJ2-7	TGCAGTGCTAAGACAGACGGAGGCGAGCAGTACTTC	CSAKTDGGEQYF
few	NA	TRBV4-1	TRBJ2-1	TGCGCCAGCAGCCAAGAAGGAGCCTGGGGTGAGCAGTTCTTC	CASSQEGAWGEQFF
many	TRBD2	TRBV12-3/TRBV12-4	TRBJ2-1	TGTGCCAGCAGCCTAGGCACTAGCGGGACCTACAATGAGCAGTTCTTC	CASSLGTSGTYNEQFF
many	TRBD1	TRBV28	TRBJ2-1	TGTGCCAGCAACCTAGGGACAGGTGGGGACAATGAGCAGTTCTTC	CASNLGTGGDNEQFF
NA	NA	TRBV20-1	TRBJ1-1	TGCAGTGCTAGCCCAGGAACTGAAGCTTTCTTT	CSASPGTEAFF
NA	NA	TRBV20-1	TRBJ2-4	TGCAGTGCTAGAGATTACGCCATAAACATTCAGTACTTC	CSARDYAINIQYF
few	NA	TRBV5-1	TRBJ1-6	TGCGCCAGCAGCCCCAGGGGCTTTGATAATTCACCCCTCCACTTT	CASSPRGFDNSPLHF
few	NA	TRBV19	TRBJ2-1	TGTGCCAGTAAGGTTGCCGCGAGCTCCTACAATGAGCAGTTCTTC	CASKVAASSYNEQFF
few	NA	TRBV2	TRBJ2-7	TGTGCCAGCACCGGGGGTAGCTCCTACGAGCAGTACTTC	CASTGGSSYEQYF
NA	NA	TRBV5-1	TRBJ2-1	TGCGCCAGCAGCCCTACCCTGGGGGCCAACAATGAGCAGTTCTTC	CASSPTLGANNEQFF
few	NA	TRBV28	TRBJ2-7	TGTGCCAGCAGTCCCGGAGGGGGCTACGAGCAGTACTTC	CASSPGGGYEQYF
medium-sized	TRBD1	TRBV2	TRBJ2-2	TGTGCCACAGACGCGACAGGGGCGAACACCGGGGAGCTGTTTTTT	CATDATGANTGELFF